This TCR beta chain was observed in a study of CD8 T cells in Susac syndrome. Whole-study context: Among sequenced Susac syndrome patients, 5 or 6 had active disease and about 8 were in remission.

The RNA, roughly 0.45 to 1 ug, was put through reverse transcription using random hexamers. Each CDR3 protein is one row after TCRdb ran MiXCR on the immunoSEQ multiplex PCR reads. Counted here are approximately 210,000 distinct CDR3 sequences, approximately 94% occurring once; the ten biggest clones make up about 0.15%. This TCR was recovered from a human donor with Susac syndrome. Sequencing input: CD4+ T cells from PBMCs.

The CDR3 reads CAWSVGAAGGEGTEAFF. The CDR3 bases are TGTGCCTGGAGTGTAGGGGCCGCAGGGGGCGAGGGCACTGAAGCTTTCTTT. The rearrangement uses TRBV30 and TRBJ1-1; 8 bases align to TRBD1. The CDR3 has 17 amino acids. Losses at the gene ends were 0 bases for V and 4 bases for J; bases not matched to a gene: 13. Germline values: CDR1 GTSNPN, CDR2 SVGIG (reference sequence).